The clone carrying this TCR beta chain was recorded at least ten times. Unique molecular identifiers were used to barcode this TCRbeta library. Each CDR3 protein is one row after TCRdb ran MiXCR on the PCR reads. The sample lists 190,000 or so distinct CDR3 sequences, less than 8% occurring once. The source of the sample is a study of T-cell reconstitution after alpha-beta-depleted transplantation in children. There are 14 residues in the CDR3. Trimming removed 6 bases from V and 1 base from J; junction bases left unmatched: 3. This TCR came from a human donor who donated a stem cell graft to a child with Wiskott-Aldrich syndrome. V is TRBV12-3 or TRBV12-4 and J is TRBJ2-5; TRBD2 matches 9 bases. The sample consisted of PBMCs from the stem cell graft donor, taken from the stem cell graft. The CDR3 DNA reads as TGTGCCAGCAGCAAGACTAGCGGCCAAGAGACCCAGTACTTC. Translation gives CASSKTSGQETQYF.